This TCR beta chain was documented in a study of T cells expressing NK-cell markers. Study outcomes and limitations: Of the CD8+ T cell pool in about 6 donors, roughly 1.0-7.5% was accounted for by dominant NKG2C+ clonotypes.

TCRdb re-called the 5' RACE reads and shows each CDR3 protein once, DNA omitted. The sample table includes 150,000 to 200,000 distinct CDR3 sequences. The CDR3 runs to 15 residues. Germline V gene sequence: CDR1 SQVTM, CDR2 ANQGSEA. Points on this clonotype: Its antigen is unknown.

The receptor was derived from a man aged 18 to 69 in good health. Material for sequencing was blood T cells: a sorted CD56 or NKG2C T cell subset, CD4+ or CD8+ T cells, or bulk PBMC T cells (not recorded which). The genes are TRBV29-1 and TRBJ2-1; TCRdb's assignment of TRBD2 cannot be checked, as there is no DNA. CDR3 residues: CSVEVRAGVNNEQFF.